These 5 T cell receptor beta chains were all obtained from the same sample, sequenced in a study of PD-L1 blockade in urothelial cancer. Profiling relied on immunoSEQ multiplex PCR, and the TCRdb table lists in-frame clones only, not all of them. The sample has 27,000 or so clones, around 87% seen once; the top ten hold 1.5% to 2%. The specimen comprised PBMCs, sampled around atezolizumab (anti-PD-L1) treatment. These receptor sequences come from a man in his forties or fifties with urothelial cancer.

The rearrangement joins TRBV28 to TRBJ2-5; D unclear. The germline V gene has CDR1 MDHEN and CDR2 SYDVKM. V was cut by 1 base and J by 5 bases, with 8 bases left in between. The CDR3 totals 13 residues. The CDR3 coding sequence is TGTGCCAGCAGTTTATTTAAGGAGGAGACCCAGTACTTC. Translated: CASSLFKEETQYF. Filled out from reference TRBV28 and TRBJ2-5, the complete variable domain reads DVKVTQSSRYLVKRTGEKVFLECVQDMDHENMFWYRQDPGLGLRLIYFSYDVKMKEKGDIPEGYSVSREKKERFSLILESASTNQTSMYLCASSLFKEETQYFGPGTRLLVL.

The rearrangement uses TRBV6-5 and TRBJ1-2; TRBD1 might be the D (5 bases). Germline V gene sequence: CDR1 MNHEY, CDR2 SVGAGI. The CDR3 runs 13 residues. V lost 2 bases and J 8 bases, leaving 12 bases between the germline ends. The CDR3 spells CASSYGAGLGYTF. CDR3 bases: TGTGCCAGCAGTTACGGGGCAGGGCTCGGCTACACCTTC.

The CDR3 DNA reads TGTGCCAGCAGCCCCACGGGGGGGCCCACCGGGGAGCTGTTTTTT. It translates to CASSPTGGPTGELFF. The chain recombines TRBV7-8 with TRBJ2-2; 8 bases map to TRBD2. The J segment lost 4 bases and the V segment lost 5 bases, leaving 6 bases of the junction unmatched. The germline gives CDR1 SGHVS, CDR2 FQNEAQ. This CDR3 comprises 15 residues.

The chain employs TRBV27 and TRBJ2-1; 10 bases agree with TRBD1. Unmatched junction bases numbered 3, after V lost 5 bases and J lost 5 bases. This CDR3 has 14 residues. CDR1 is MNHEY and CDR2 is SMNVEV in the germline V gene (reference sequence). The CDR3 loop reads CASSPGQGNNEQFF. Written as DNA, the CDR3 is TGTGCCAGCAGTCCGGGACAGGGGAACAATGAGCAGTTCTTC.

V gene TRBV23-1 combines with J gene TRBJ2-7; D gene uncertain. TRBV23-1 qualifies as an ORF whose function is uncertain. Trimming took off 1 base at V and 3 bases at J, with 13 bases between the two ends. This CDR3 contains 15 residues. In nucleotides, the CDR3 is TGCGCCAGCAGTCAATTTGCAAGAGCATACTACGAGCAGTACTTC. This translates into CASSQFARAYYEQYF.